The 13 T cell receptor beta chains presented below share a single source sample, sequenced in a study of T-cell reconstitution after alpha-beta-depleted transplantation in children. A TCRbeta library incorporating unique molecular identifiers was prepared. Via MiXCR, TCRdb re-called the PCR reads, giving one row per CDR3 protein. The table has about 980,000 distinct CDR3 sequences, around 30% seen once. This specimen was PBMCs, mostly from graft donor cells, taken 360 days after TCRalphabeta/CD19-depleted stem cell transplant. The receptor source for this set is a boy under three years old who had a stem cell transplant for SCID, so the T cells may come from the graft donor.

The chain has TRBV5-1 and TRBJ1-1; no firm D call. Per germline, CDR1 SGHRS and CDR2 YFSETQ. CDR3 length equals 13 residues. Trimming stripped 3 bases from V and 1 base from J, with 7 bases between. Here the CDR3 DNA reads TGCGCCAGCAGCTACCGGTGGAACACTGAAGCTTTCTTT. Amino acid sequence: CASSYRWNTEAFF.

This clonotype was counted between two and nine times. V and J are TRBV12-3 or TRBV12-4 and TRBJ2-1; D possibly corresponds to TRBD1 (5 bases). V lost 3 bases to trimming and J lost 5 bases, with 14 bases between them. The CDR3 runs to 15 residues. CDR3 residues: CASSFQGRAHNEQFF. The CDR3 nucleotides are TGTGCCAGCAGTTTCCAGGGAAGGGCACACAATGAGCAGTTCTTC.

This rearrangement joins TRBV6-1 to TRBJ1-5; 9 bases align to TRBD1. CDR3 length: 15 amino acids. V was clipped by 6 bases and J by 2 bases; unmatched bases: 5. Germline V gene sequence: CDR1 MNHNS, CDR2 SASEGT. The CDR3 loop reads CASRVDRGGNQPQHF. CDR3 coding DNA: TGTGCCAGCAGAGTCGACAGGGGGGGCAATCAGCCCCAGCATTTT.

This clonotype was observed a few times. The rearrangement joins TRBV7-2 to TRBJ2-5, with a weak D call TRBD2 (6 bases). The CDR3 spans 16 residues. V dropped 2 bases and J dropped 5 bases, with 18 bases sitting between them. CDR1 is SGHTA and CDR2 is FQGNSA in the germline V gene. CDR3 DNA sequence: TGTGCCAGCAGCTTAACTGTGCTGGGAGGTCGGGAGACCCAGTACTTC. Its protein is CASSLTVLGGRETQYF.

This clonotype was observed once. The chain joins TRBV4-1 to TRBJ1-2; D is ambiguous. The CDR3 loop spans 14 amino acids. V was pared by 4 bases and J by 4 bases, with 13 bases between. CDR1 is MGHRA, CDR2 YSYEKL, per germline. The CDR3 coding sequence is TGCGCCAGCAGCCCCATGGACCGCCCCTATGGCTACACCTTC. Residues: CASSPMDRPYGYTF.

The chain uses TRBV12-3 or TRBV12-4 and TRBJ1-4, with unresolved D. The V gene lost 7 bases and the J gene lost 0 bases, with 9 bases spanning the gap. This CDR3 is built from 14 residues. CDR3 amino acids: CASKIDATNEKLFF. CDR3 bases: TGTGCCAGCAAGATTGATGCAACTAATGAAAAACTGTTTTTT.

J is TRBJ2-7 and V is TRBV5-1; 8 nucleotides match TRBD1. The CDR3 extends over 13 amino acids. Germline CDR1 is SGHRS and CDR2 is YFSETQ. With 4 bases clipped from V and 5 bases from J, the junction kept 5 bases outside the gene matches. CDR3 in amino acids: CASSQDRAHEQYF. The CDR3 nucleotides read TGCGCCAGCAGCCAGGACAGGGCCCACGAGCAGTACTTC.

This clonotype was seen once. V usage is TRBV20-1 and J usage is TRBJ2-3, with a weak D call TRBD1 (6 bases). CDR3 length: 17 amino acids. V lost 1 base and J 2 bases, leaving 19 bases between the germline ends. Looked up from germline, CDR1 is DFQATT and CDR2 is SNEGSKA (reference sequence). The CDR3 nucleotides are TGCAGTGCTAGAGGCCTAGCCTGGGGGCCCGACACAGATACGCAGTATTTT. Translation gives CSARGLAWGPDTDTQYF.

The V call is TRBV5-1, the J call TRBJ2-5; maybe TRBD1 (6 bases). Germline V gene sequence: CDR1 SGHRS, CDR2 YFSETQ. The CDR3 is 15 residues long. Trimming took 5 bases from V and 5 from J, leaving 19 bases between them. DNA for the CDR3: TGCGCCAGCAGTCGTAACAGGGATTTTCAGGAGACCCAGTACTTC. Its translation: CASSRNRDFQETQYF.

J is TRBJ2-1 and V is TRBV20-1, with 7 bases fitting TRBD1. The V gene's germline CDR1 is DFQATT and CDR2 SNEGSKA (reference sequence). This CDR3 is built from 16 residues. The ends lost 0 bases at V and 2 bases at J; junction bases unmatched: 7. The CDR3 loop is CSARDIARGTYNEQFF. The CDR3 region has the DNA TGCAGTGCTAGAGATATTGCCAGGGGGACCTACAATGAGCAGTTCTTC.

The chain joins TRBV6-5 to TRBJ2-1; D is uncertain. Germline V gene sequence: CDR1 MNHEY, CDR2 SVGAGI. V was shortened by 0 bases and J by 5 bases, with 2 bases between the two germline ends. This CDR3 is 12 amino acids long. CDR3 sequence reads: CASSYSHNEQFF. DNA of the CDR3: TGTGCCAGCAGTTACTCACACAATGAGCAGTTCTTC.

The chain recombines TRBV7-3 with TRBJ1-5; D ambiguous. This CDR3 region has 11 residues. The ends were cut back, 11 bases at V and 7 bases at J, with 12 bases in the middle. CDR1 is SGHTA, CDR2 FQGTGA, per germline. Here the CDR3 DNA reads TGTGCCCGCGCCCTCGGGCAGCCCCAGCATTTT. It translates to CARALGQPQHF.

This clonotype was seen a handful of times. The chain carries TRBV29-1 and TRBJ2-7; 9 bases line up with TRBD1. CDR1 and CDR2 (germline): SQVTM, ANQGSEA. The CDR3 runs 13 residues. The junction had 3 bases not matched to a gene; V was cut back by 6 bases and J by 0 bases. CDR3 bases: TGCAGCGTCCGGACAGGGGACTCCTACGAGCAGTACTTC. Translation gives CSVRTGDSYEQYF.